This TCR beta chain was identified in a study of blood T cell repertoires in COVID-19. Background on the study: Sites across the United States, Italy and Spain contributed samples from acute and convalescent COVID-19.

In this sample, this clone turned up many times. Assay: immunoSEQ multiplex PCR; the TCRdb copy retains only in-frame clones and omits some. Of a few hundred thousand clones listed, around 81% are singletons. Donors in Cohort 3 counted as recovered after two negative PCRs, clearance, or symptom resolution. The sequence derives from a man between 50 and 59 years old who had recovered from COVID-19. Sequencing input: PBMCs or T cells enriched from blood (not recorded which).

As DNA, the CDR3 is TGTGCCAGCAGCCAAGACCAATTGGACTACGACTTCGGAGCGCAGATGGGGAGCGACAATGAGCAGTTCTTC. This gives the protein CASSQDQLDYDFGAQMGSDNEQFF. The chain couples TRBV3-1 (or the pseudogene TRBV3-2) to TRBJ2-1; the D gene is possibly TRBD2 (6 bases). CDR3 length: 24 amino acids. Germline CDR1 and CDR2: LGHDT and YNNKEL (reference sequence). Between the trimmed V and J ends, which lost 0 bases and 5 bases, there was a span of 38 bases.